This T cell receptor beta chain derives from a study of T cell changes during pregnancy in multiple sclerosis. Method: immunoSEQ multiplex PCR; TCRdb's copy keeps in-frame clones and lacks some. The table records tens of thousands of clones, about 96% of them present only once. The origin of this receptor is a female donor with multiple sclerosis, enrolled in a pregnancy study. The sample consisted of CD8+ T cells from peripheral blood mononuclear cells, taken after pregnancy.

CDR3 nucleotide sequence: TGTGCCAGCAGCCTGACAGAAAACACCGGGGAGCTGTTTTTT. Residues: CASSLTENTGELFF. The gene calls are TRBV2 and TRBJ2-2; D possibly corresponds to TRBD1 (5 bases). Germline V gives CDR1 SNHLY, CDR2 FYNNEI. This CDR3 region has 14 residues. V dropped 6 bases and J dropped 2 bases, with 10 bases sitting between them.